This is a list of T cell receptor beta chains from one sample in a study of resident and recirculating memory T cells in vitiligo. This table comes from immunoSEQ multiplex PCR, and its TCRdb copy is limited to in-frame clones, with some not included. The sample has 75,000 to 95,000 clones, about 91% seen once. The specimen sequenced was blood. These receptors were obtained from a male donor with vitiligo. Each CDR3 is given without its conserved first and last residue. The D gene is left open where the match is weak.

v_gene	d_gene	j_gene	CDR3aa
TRBV19	TRBD2	TRBJ2-7	ASSIARTRGLGVSGSPCEQY
TRBV25-1	NA	TRBJ2-2	ASSGDRVTPGTGELF
TRBV2	NA	TRBJ2-1	AIRPEGGQTPQSEQF
TRBV28	NA	TRBJ1-1	ASSFPPQTDLNTEAF
TRBV28	NA	TRBJ1-1	ASTLGRVSTEAF
TRBV5-1	TRBD2	TRBJ2-1	ASSGTSAYYNEQF
TRBV27	TRBD2	TRBJ2-3	ASSASGGTQY
TRBV5-1	NA	TRBJ2-3	ASSLAGGGSGDTQY
TRBV7-3	TRBD1	TRBJ2-1	ASSPDRGGYNEQF
TRBV5-1	TRBD2	TRBJ2-3	ASSPRGVADTQY
TRBV10-1	TRBD1	TRBJ2-7	ASKETGGSYEQY
TRBV5-4	NA	TRBJ2-3	ASSLDAGSRTDTQY
TRBV28	NA	TRBJ2-1	ASSWWLLYNEQF
TRBV6-5	NA	TRBJ1-2	ASSTSLDGYT
TRBV6-6	NA	TRBJ2-1	ASIGDSNYNEQF
TRBV19	NA	TRBJ2-7	ASSRQGLTYEQY
TRBV5-4	NA	TRBJ2-2	ASSRMGGHTGELF
TRBV7-2	TRBD2	TRBJ2-1	ASSLSAGGFNEQF
TRBV7-2	TRBD1	TRBJ2-7	ASSGQGGTYEQY
TRBV29-1	TRBD1	TRBJ2-7	SAGGATGYSYEQY
TRBV4-1	TRBD1	TRBJ1-4	ASSGYGTGGSTNEKLF
TRBV6-5	NA	TRBJ1-1	ASSYSGRNTEAF
TRBV28	TRBD1	TRBJ2-5	ASRGDSQTQY
TRBV4-2	NA	TRBJ2-7	ASSHFGSSYEQY
TRBV10-3	NA	TRBJ1-2	AISGTDIGGYGYT
TRBV4-1	TRBD1	TRBJ2-3	ASSQGPDRGLTDTQY
TRBV7-9	NA	TRBJ2-5	ASSPPGVVGDRETQY
TRBV28	NA	TRBJ2-7	ASSSPPGHEQY
TRBV27	NA	TRBJ1-2	ASSPGTGEVLFGYT
TRBV19	TRBD2	TRBJ2-5	ASSIVSGRPETQY
TRBV10-2	TRBD1	TRBJ1-5	ASNLQGAGQPQH
TRBV6-1	NA	TRBJ2-1	ASSDPDSPNEQF
TRBV7-9	NA	TRBJ2-3	ASSLGTTNTDTQY
TRBV6-6	NA	TRBJ2-3	ASSPPGGADTQY
TRBV5-4	NA	TRBJ2-4	ASSLGGYRNIQY
TRBV28	TRBD1	TRBJ2-7	ASSSNRGRYEQY
TRBV28	TRBD1	TRBJ1-2	ASSLRPWTGNYGYT
TRBV27	NA	TRBJ2-7	ASSLQLQGGEQY
TRBV7-9	NA	TRBJ1-2	ASTPSRQGFS
TRBV5-4	NA	TRBJ2-5	ASSSKETQY
TRBV27	NA	TRBJ1-4	ASSAGLTTNEKLF
TRBV4-3	NA	TRBJ1-4	ASSQGGEGEDEKLF
TRBV2	TRBD1	TRBJ2-2	ASSGRGQGGELF
TRBV5-5	NA	TRBJ1-2	ASSPDSGGYGYT
TRBV5-4	TRBD1	TRBJ2-7	ASRTKDRGSHEQY